A selection of T cell receptor beta chains follows, all from one sample in a study of resident and recirculating memory T cells in vitiligo. The data were produced by immunoSEQ multiplex PCR, yet TCRdb's version contains in-frame clones alone and is incomplete. This table holds fewer than 80,000 clones, approximately 93% found once. The sequencing sample was made of blood. These receptors were obtained from a male donor with vitiligo. Both conserved end residues are part of each CDR3. D genes are given only for firm matches. Not every row has a clone size; where given, it reads once, few, many or a size class.

clone size: -
D gene: TRBD1
J gene: TRBJ1-3
CDR3 length: 17
V gene: TRBV27
CDR3 DNA: TGTGCCAGCAGTTTAAACGGGCAGGGGGCATCTGGAAACACCATATATTTT
CDR3 protein: CASSLNGQGASGNTIYF

clone size: -
D gene: -
J gene: TRBJ2-2
CDR3 length: 13
V gene: TRBV2
CDR3 DNA: TGTGCCAGCAGGGACACGAACACCGGGGAGCTGTTTTTT
CDR3 protein: CASRDTNTGELFF

clone size: -
D gene: TRBD1
J gene: TRBJ1-6
CDR3 length: 15
V gene: TRBV5-6
CDR3 DNA: TGTGCCAGCAGCGGCGTCGACAGGGTGGATTCACCCCTCCACTTT
CDR3 protein: CASSGVDRVDSPLHF

clone size: -
D gene: TRBD1
J gene: TRBJ1-4
CDR3 length: 15
V gene: TRBV9
CDR3 DNA: TGTGCCAGCAGCGTAGGTGGGACAGGGGGTGAAAAACTGTTTTTT
CDR3 protein: CASSVGGTGGEKLFF

clone size: -
D gene: -
J gene: TRBJ2-7
CDR3 length: 12
V gene: TRBV7-2
CDR3 DNA: TGTGCCAGCAGCTTAACTACCTACGAGCAGTACTTC
CDR3 protein: CASSLTTYEQYF

clone size: once
D gene: TRBD1
J gene: TRBJ1-5
CDR3 length: 15
V gene: TRBV27
CDR3 DNA: TGTGCCAGCAGTTTACGACAGGGTTGGAATCAGCCCCAGCATTTT
CDR3 protein: CASSLRQGWNQPQHF

clone size: -
D gene: -
J gene: TRBJ2-2
CDR3 length: 16
V gene: TRBV7-2
CDR3 DNA: TGTGCCAGCAGCTTAGGCGGGCTGGGGGCCACCGGGGAGCTGTTTTTT
CDR3 protein: CASSLGGLGATGELFF

clone size: -
D gene: -
J gene: TRBJ1-1
CDR3 length: 13
V gene: TRBV12-1
CDR3 DNA: TGTGCCAGCAGCTTGCTCCGGGGAACTGAAGCTTTCTTT
CDR3 protein: CASSLLRGTEAFF

clone size: -
D gene: -
J gene: TRBJ1-5
CDR3 length: 17
V gene: TRBV13
CDR3 DNA: TGTGCCAGCAGCTTATCGAGGACGGGGAGCAGCAATCAGCCCCAGCATTTT
CDR3 protein: CASSLSRTGSSNQPQHF

clone size: -
D gene: TRBD1
J gene: TRBJ2-2
CDR3 length: 15
V gene: TRBV18
CDR3 DNA: TGTGCCAGCTCCCGGGACAGCGCGAACACCGGGGAGCTGTTTTTT
CDR3 protein: CASSRDSANTGELFF

clone size: -
D gene: TRBD1
J gene: TRBJ2-7
CDR3 length: 14
V gene: TRBV6-6
CDR3 DNA: TGTGCCAGCAGTACCGGACAGGGGACCTACGAGCAGTACTTC
CDR3 protein: CASSTGQGTYEQYF

clone size: -
D gene: -
J gene: TRBJ1-3
CDR3 length: 15
V gene: TRBV27
CDR3 DNA: TGTGCCAGCAGTTTTACAGGGAGCTCTGGAAACACCATATATTTT
CDR3 protein: CASSFTGSSGNTIYF

clone size: -
D gene: -
J gene: TRBJ1-2
CDR3 length: 16
V gene: TRBV5-3
CDR3 DNA: TGTGCCAGAAAATTAGGGAGCAGCAGCAACAACTATGGCTACACCTTC
CDR3 protein: CARKLGSSSNNYGYTF